This T cell receptor (beta chain) was profiled in a study of cytomegalovirus exposure and HLA in healthy donors. CDR3 length: 17 residues. Germline V gene data show CDR1 as MNHEY and CDR2 as SMNVEV (reference sequence). Trimming removed 4 bases from V and 6 bases from J; junction bases left unmatched: 8. This clone was seen a single time. A multiplex PCR was run with 60 Vbeta primers and 13 Jbeta primers. Sequencing was performed with immunoSEQ multiplex PCR; in TCRdb, only in-frame clones are kept and a portion is missing. In the table there are more than 100,000 clones, about three quarters of which are singletons.

This clonotype was sampled from a woman in her thirties or forties in good health and CMV-seropositive. The specimen sequenced was PBMCs. The rearrangement uses TRBV27 and TRBJ2-1, with TRBD2 matching 14 bases. The CDR3 loop is CASSYPPGLAGGNEQFF. The CDR3 region has the DNA TGTGCCAGCAGTTACCCCCCTGGACTAGCGGGAGGCAATGAGCAGTTCTTC.